Each of the 19 T cell receptor beta chains below was sequenced from the same sample in a study of shared clonotypes between healthy human individuals. Clones were sequenced by immunoSEQ multiplex PCR, and TCRdb holds only the in-frame ones, with some missing. This table holds 2.3 million or so clones, approximately 95% found once. The sequenced sample consisted of naive CD4+ T cells from PBMCs. This sample's subset: CD45RA+ positively selected. The receptors were gathered from a man younger than 35 in good health. Some clones in this sample may be carry-over from other donors' samples.

The sample holds one count of this clone. The J gene is TRBJ2-7, the V gene TRBV19; a possible D gene is TRBD1 (5 bases). CDR3 length equals 13 residues. Germline V gene data show CDR1 as LNHDA and CDR2 as SQIVND (reference sequence). V was shortened by 5 bases and J by 1 base, with 9 bases between the two germline ends. The CDR3 protein is CASSLQGSYEQYF. CDR3 bases: TGTGCCAGTAGTCTCCAGGGTTCCTACGAGCAGTACTTC. The full variable domain, with the rest looked up from reference TRBV19 and TRBJ2-7, is DGGITQSPKYLFRKEGQNVTLSCEQNLNHDAMYWYRQDPGQGLRLIYYSQIVNDFQKGDIAEGYSVSREKKESFPLTVTSAQKNPTAFYLCASSLQGSYEQYFGPGTRLTVT.

The CDR3 DNA sequence: TGTGCCAGCAGTTACCCCCGGGGGGCAACTAATGAAAAACTGTTTTTT. This codes for CASSYPRGATNEKLFF. V is TRBV6-6 and J is TRBJ1-4, with D tentatively TRBD1 (5 bases). V lost 2 bases, J lost 0 bases, and 10 bases lay in between. Looked up from germline, CDR1 is MNHNY and CDR2 is SVGAGI (reference sequence). The CDR3 is 16 amino acids.

The CDR3 protein is CAWSRGRAYTGELFF. The CDR3 nucleotides read TGTGCCTGGAGTAGGGGCAGGGCGTACACCGGGGAGCTGTTTTTT. V is TRBV30 and J is TRBJ2-2, with D possibly matching TRBD1 (5 bases). The CDR3 loop spans 15 amino acids. The V gene lost 2 bases and the J gene lost 3 bases, with 13 bases spanning the gap. The V gene's germline CDR1 is GTSNPN and CDR2 SVGIG (reference sequence).

V and J are TRBV6-1 and TRBJ2-7; TRBD2 is a possible D gene (5 bases). Trimming removed 2 bases from V and 0 bases from J, with 17 bases in between. The CDR3 runs 17 residues. Per germline, CDR1 MNHNS and CDR2 SASEGT. The DNA for the CDR3 is TGTGCCAGCAGTGAACAACGGATACGGACTTCCTCCTACGAGCAGTACTTC. This encodes CASSEQRIRTSSYEQYF.

The J gene is TRBJ1-1, the V gene TRBV11-2, with TRBD1 as a possible D gene (5 bases). The CDR3 is made up of 16 amino acids. Germline assignment: CDR1 SGHAT and CDR2 FQNNGV. Trimming pared 4 bases from V and 0 bases from J, leaving 15 bases between. As DNA, the CDR3 is TGTGCCAGCAGCTGGCCCTGGGGCACTATGAACACTGAAGCTTTCTTT. It encodes CASSWPWGTMNTEAFF.

This chain connects TRBV2 to TRBJ2-3; D is tentatively TRBD1 or TRBD2 (5 bases each). The CDR3 loop spans 14 amino acids. V lost 4 bases and J lost 4, with 12 bases in between. The germline gives CDR1 SNHLY, CDR2 FYNNEI. The CDR3 nucleotides are TGTGCCAGCAGTGCGGTAAGAGGGGCAGATACGCAGTATTTT. Amino acid sequence: CASSAVRGADTQYF.

This chain uses TRBV30 with TRBJ2-2; D is perhaps TRBD2 (5 bases). In germline, CDR1 is GTSNPN, CDR2 SVGIG (reference sequence). The CDR3 sequence is 13 residues long. With 5 bases removed from V and 0 bases from J, the gap between germline ends came to 7 bases. The CDR3 DNA follows: TGTGCCTGGTCCGGGGCGAACACCGGGGAGCTGTTTTTT. Amino acids: CAWSGANTGELFF.

The V call is TRBV2, the J call TRBJ1-3; D gene uncertain. Germline assignment: CDR1 SNHLY and CDR2 FYNNEI. This CDR3 comprises 15 residues. V shed 3 bases and J shed 11 bases, with 20 bases lying between them. DNA of the CDR3: TGTGCCAGCAGTGATGGGTGGATAAGGAAGGACTCCATATATTTT. It specifies CASSDGWIRKDSIYF.

CDR3 residues: CASCRDNNQPQHF. In DNA, the CDR3 is TGTGCCAGCTGCCGGGACAACAATCAGCCCCAGCATTTT. V and J are TRBV2 and TRBJ1-5; D possibly corresponds to TRBD1 (6 bases). The V end was cut by 8 bases, the J end by 3 bases, with 11 bases between. CDR1 is SNHLY, CDR2 FYNNEI, per germline. CDR3 length equals 13 residues.

This chain uses TRBV7-3 with TRBJ1-2; TRBD1 matches at 9 bases. Germline values: CDR1 SGHTA, CDR2 FQGTGA. The CDR3 sequence is 12 residues long. Germline trimming cut 6 bases from V and 8 bases from J; bases unmatched to any gene: 4. CDR3: CASSSTGGGYTF. CDR3 in DNA: TGTGCCAGCAGTTCAACAGGGGGCGGCTACACCTTC.

The sample holds one count of this clone. The V call is TRBV5-4, the J call TRBJ2-3; D is uncertain. Trimming took 7 bases from V and 0 from J, leaving 9 bases between them. CDR1 is SGHNT and CDR2 is YYREEE in the germline V gene (reference sequence). The CDR3 has 13 amino acids. CDR3 nucleotides: TGTGCCAGCCGGGTTTTTAGCACAGATACGCAGTATTTT. Translation gives CASRVFSTDTQYF. Drawing the rest from reference TRBV5-4 and TRBJ2-3, the complete variable domain is ETGVTQSPTHLIKTRGQQVTLRCSSQSGHNTVSWYQQALGQGPQFIFQYYREEENGRGNFPPRFSGLQFPNYSSELNVNALELDDSALYLCASRVFSTDTQYFGPGTRLTVL.

This clone was counted a single time. The chain carries TRBV7-6 and TRBJ2-7, with 10 bases aligning to TRBD2. CDR1 is SGHVS and CDR2 is FNYEAQ in the germline V gene. Germline trimming cut 1 base from V and 0 bases from J; bases unmatched to any gene: 6. This CDR3 has 17 residues. The CDR3 coding sequence is TGTGCCAGCAGCTTAGTTCAGGGACTAGCGAGCTCCTACGAGCAGTACTTC. Amino acids: CASSLVQGLASSYEQYF.

The V and J genes are TRBV27 and TRBJ2-2; D may match TRBD1 or TRBD2 (5 bases each). Per germline, CDR1 MNHEY and CDR2 SMNVEV (reference sequence). The V gene lost 4 bases and the J gene lost 4 bases, with 10 bases spanning the gap. This CDR3 is built from 14 residues. The CDR3 loop is CASSWGYSTGELFF. CDR3 DNA: TGTGCCAGCAGTTGGGGGTATAGCACCGGGGAGCTGTTTTTT.

The chain joins TRBV5-1 to TRBJ2-5; D gene uncertain. Between the trimmed V and J ends, which lost 4 bases and 0 bases, there was a span of 10 bases. Germline lookup yields CDR1 SGHRS and CDR2 YFSETQ. This CDR3 has 14 residues. CDR3 DNA sequence: TGCGCCAGCAGCGCGAACTCGTACCAAGAGACCCAGTACTTC. Protein product: CASSANSYQETQYF. Complete variable domain (other parts from reference TRBV5-1 and TRBJ2-5): KAGVTQTPRYLIKTRGQQVTLSCSPISGHRSVSWYQQTPGQGLQFLFEYFSETQRNKGNFPGRFSGRQFSNSRSEMNVSTLELGDSALYLCASSANSYQETQYFGPGTRLLVL.

V gene TRBV5-4 combines with J gene TRBJ1-4; possibly TRBD1 for D (6 bases). Germline values: CDR1 SGHNT, CDR2 YYREEE (reference sequence). The CDR3 extends over 14 amino acids. The V gene lost 3 bases and the J gene lost 7 bases, with 13 bases spanning the gap. The CDR3 nucleotides read TGTGCCAGCAGCTCCGAGGGGGGGAGTGAAAAACTGTTTTTT. Its protein product is CASSSEGGSEKLFF. Complete variable domain (other parts from reference TRBV5-4 and TRBJ1-4): ETGVTQSPTHLIKTRGQQVTLRCSSQSGHNTVSWYQQALGQGPQFIFQYYREEENGRGNFPPRFSGLQFPNYSSELNVNALELDDSALYLCASSSEGGSEKLFFGSGTQLSVL.

The genes are TRBV5-8 and TRBJ2-2, with TRBD1 identical over 7 bases. J gave up 7 bases and V 0 bases, and 15 bases lay outside the gene matches. Germline CDR1 SGHTS, CDR2 YDEGEE. The CDR3 runs to 18 residues. CDR3 bases: TGTGCCAGCAGCTTGGGGACCGGGACAGTGACCGTAGGCGGGGAGCTGTTTTTT. Translation gives CASSLGTGTVTVGGELFF.

V gene TRBV25-1 combines with J gene TRBJ1-4, with D perhaps matching TRBD1 (5 bases). The CDR3 is 15 residues long. The V end lost 3 bases, the J end lost 5 bases, and 13 bases lay between the germline ends. Germline V gives CDR1 MGHDK, CDR2 SYGVNS. The CDR3 nucleotides are TGTGCCAGCAGTGATGCGAGACAGCTCAATGAAAAACTGTTTTTT. It yields the protein CASSDARQLNEKLFF.

This clone has just one count. The V call is TRBV27, the J call TRBJ2-1, with D maybe TRBD1 (6 bases). Trimming shortened V by 8 bases and J by 8 bases, and 28 bases separated the two germline ends. Germline V gene data show CDR1 as MNHEY and CDR2 as SMNVEV (reference sequence). The CDR3 extends over 17 amino acids. The DNA of the CDR3 is TGTGCCAGCGTCAAACAAGTTGGGGGCCAGGGGAAGGATGAGCAGTTCTTC. It is translated as CASVKQVGGQGKDEQFF.

This clone turned up a few times. The J gene is TRBJ1-1, the V gene TRBV7-2; a weak D match, TRBD1 (5 bases). This CDR3 has 13 amino acids. V lost 5 bases to trimming and J lost 3 bases, with 10 bases between them. Germline CDR1 is SGHTA and CDR2 is FQGNSA. CDR3 sequence: CASSPRADTEAFF. CDR3 DNA: TGTGCCAGCAGCCCCAGGGCGGACACTGAAGCTTTCTTT.